The 32 T cell receptor beta chains presented below share a single source sample, sequenced in a study of vaccination and CD4 T cells after COVID-19. CD4+ T cells that had been cultured provided DNA sequenced with the Oncomine TCR Beta short-read assay. MiXCR, run by TCRdb on the PCR reads, gives a single entry per CDR3 protein. The sample lists some 6,900 distinct CDR3 sequences, approximately 48% occurring once. Their specific antigens are unknown. Indicated treatment: roughly 10-day PBMC culture with coronavirus spike peptide pools or control peptides (ViraFEST assay). The unexposed donor's CD4+ T cells were collected before the COVID-19 pandemic (2011-2018). The sequenced material came from CD4+ T cells from blood, cultured in vitro. The receptors originated from a human donor in good health.

The V call is TRBV25-1, the J call TRBJ2-2; D is uncertain. CDR3 length: 14 amino acids. Germline lookup yields CDR1 MGHDK and CDR2 SYGVNS. V lost 0 bases to trimming and J lost 6 bases, with 8 bases between them. The CDR3 DNA is TGTGCCAGCAGTGAATACCTACCGTCCGGGGAGCTGTTTTTT. This sequence encodes CASSEYLPSGELFF. Looking up the rest from reference TRBV25-1 and TRBJ2-2 gives the full variable domain: EADIYQTPRYLVIGTGKKITLECSQTMGHDKMYWYQQDPGMELHLIHYSYGVNSTEKGDLSSESTVSRIRTEHFPLTLESARPSHTSQYLCASSEYLPSGELFFGEGSRLTVL.

This clonotype was observed a single time. The chain employs TRBV19 and TRBJ1-5, with D possibly matching TRBD1 (6 bases). Per germline, CDR1 LNHDA and CDR2 SQIVND (reference sequence). V shed 6 bases and J shed 2 bases, with 17 bases lying between them. The CDR3 contains 16 residues. The CDR3 DNA is TGTGCCAGTAGCACCCAGAACAGGGAAGGCAATCAGCCCCAGCATTTT. Amino acids: CASSTQNREGNQPQHF.

This chain joins TRBV7-9 and TRBJ2-1, with 16 bases aligning to TRBD2. V shed 6 bases, J shed 0 bases, and the junction held 11 bases outside the gene matches. The CDR3 is made up of 20 amino acids. In germline, CDR1 is SEHNR, CDR2 FQNEAQ (reference sequence). DNA for the CDR3: TGTGCCAGCAGGCACCAGGGGACTAGCGGGGGGGAAAGCTCCTACAATGAGCAGTTCTTC. Amino acid sequence: CASRHQGTSGGESSYNEQFF.

By share, this clonotype ranks as medium-sized. The rearrangement links TRBV10-2 to TRBJ2-1; D remains ambiguous. V was pared by 5 bases and J by 5 bases, with 16 bases between. Germline V gives CDR1 WSHSY, CDR2 SAAADI. The CDR3 totals 15 residues. The CDR3 reads CASSSRPPINNEQFF. CDR3 in DNA: TGCGCCAGCAGTTCCCGTCCCCCCATTAACAATGAGCAGTTCTTC.

Here the CDR3 reads CASSPMGGSSYNSPLHF. The CDR3 DNA is TGTGCCAGCAGCCCTATGGGGGGTAGCTCCTATAATTCACCCCTCCACTTT. The V and J genes are TRBV6-1 and TRBJ1-6; D perhaps matches TRBD1 (5 bases). The CDR3 covers 17 residues. Trimming took 6 bases from V and 0 from J, leaving 15 bases between them. Germline CDR1 and CDR2: MNHNS and SASEGT.

This clonotype came up a few times. The V and J genes are TRBV7-9 and TRBJ1-1; 7 positions agree with TRBD1. The CDR3 totals 15 residues. Germline V gives CDR1 SEHNR, CDR2 FQNEAQ (reference sequence). The trim removed 2 bases at V and 1 base at J, leaving 4 bases unmatched. The CDR3 loop is CASSLRGQKNTEAFF. The CDR3 DNA reads as TGTGCCAGCAGCTTAAGGGGACAGAAGAACACTGAAGCTTTCTTT.

The rearrangement uses TRBV19 and TRBJ1-1, with 8 positions matching TRBD1. Germline loops: CDR1 LNHDA, CDR2 SQIVND (reference sequence). The trim removed 5 bases at V and 0 bases at J, leaving 8 bases unmatched. This CDR3 has 16 amino acids. The CDR3 region has the DNA TGTGCCAGTAGTCCCGGGACAGGCTATATGAACACTGAAGCTTTCTTT. Translated, it gives CASSPGTGYMNTEAFF.

CDR3 sequence reads: CASSFTQPSGYTF. The CDR3 DNA reads TGTGCCAGCAGCTTTACGCAGCCAAGTGGCTACACCTTC. The J gene is TRBJ1-2, the V gene TRBV5-6, with D uncertain. Trimming shortened V by 2 bases and J by 7 bases, and 12 bases separated the two germline ends. CDR1 SGHDT and CDR2 YYEEEE come from the germline V gene. The CDR3 is made up of 13 amino acids.

For the CDR3, the DNA is TGTGCCATCGGCGTGGACCTGATCCAAGAGACCCAGTACTTC. It encodes CAIGVDLIQETQYF. V gene TRBV10-3 combines with J gene TRBJ2-5, with D uncertain. The CDR3 has 14 residues. Germline V gives CDR1 ENHRY, CDR2 SYGVKD. The germline V and J ends were trimmed by 8 bases and 1 base, with 14 bases remaining between them.

The chain links TRBV11-3 to TRBJ1-1; D remains unclear. The CDR3 consists of 13 residues. Per the germline V gene, CDR1 is SGHNT and CDR2 is YENEEA. Trimming shortened V by 2 bases and J by 3 bases, and 7 bases separated the two germline ends. The CDR3 protein is CASSLRRHTEAFF. CDR3 bases: TGTGCCAGCAGCTTAAGACGCCACACTGAAGCTTTCTTT.

This clonotype was counted between two and nine times. The chain employs TRBV10-3 and TRBJ1-6, with D possibly TRBD1 on 5 matching bases. This CDR3 is built from 15 residues. V lost 0 bases, J lost 7 bases, and 10 bases lay in between. From germline, CDR1 is ENHRY and CDR2 SYGVKD. As DNA, the CDR3 is TGTGCCATCAGTGAGTCAGGGGACCCAAATTCACCCCTCCACTTT. Its translation: CAISESGDPNSPLHF.

This clonotype was detected only a few times. In nucleotides, the CDR3 is TGTGCCAGCAGTGATCAGACAGCCCATAGCAATCAGCCCCAGCATTTT. It encodes CASSDQTAHSNQPQHF. V usage is TRBV6-1 and J usage is TRBJ1-5, with a possible D match to TRBD1 (5 bases). There are 16 residues in the CDR3. The ends were cut back, 3 bases at V and 0 bases at J, with 12 bases in the middle. Germline values: CDR1 MNHNS, CDR2 SASEGT.

This clonotype was seen a handful of times. One junction end does not reproduce the germline sequence, and a read error may be involved. The chain is built from TRBV7-8 and TRBJ1-1; D not certain. The CDR3 is 15 residues long. Germline assignment: CDR1 SGHVS and CDR2 FQNEAQ. In DNA, the CDR3 is TGTGCCAGCAGCTTAGGAACCGGGTTTGGCACTGAAGCTTTTTTT. Amino acid sequence: CASSLGTGFGTEAFF.

J is TRBJ1-5 and V is TRBV6-1; 8 nucleotides align to TRBD1. The CDR3 runs 17 residues. V lost 3 bases and J lost 3; bases outside the gene matches: 10. Germline lookup yields CDR1 MNHNS and CDR2 SASEGT. CDR3: CASSDKLGTGHNQPQHF. The DNA for the CDR3 is TGTGCCAGCAGTGATAAACTAGGGACAGGCCACAATCAGCCCCAGCATTTT.

V and J are TRBV7-2 and TRBJ2-1; 10 bases fit TRBD2. Germline assignment: CDR1 SGHTA and CDR2 FQGNSA. The CDR3 sequence is 16 residues long. Unmatched junction bases numbered 5, after V lost 4 bases and J lost 2 bases. This CDR3 reads CASSSPSGGTYNEQFF. In DNA, the CDR3 is TGTGCCAGCAGCTCCCCTAGCGGGGGAACCTACAATGAGCAGTTCTTC.

V and J are TRBV19 and TRBJ2-6, with D maybe TRBD2 (6 bases). V was cut by 3 bases and J by 0 bases, with 15 bases left in between. CDR1 LNHDA and CDR2 SQIVND come from the germline V gene (reference sequence). This CDR3 contains 18 residues. This chain's CDR3 is CASSMGGYGSSGANVLTF. Written as DNA, the CDR3 is TGTGCCAGTAGTATGGGGGGATATGGGAGCTCTGGGGCCAACGTCCTGACTTTC.

The gene calls are TRBV7-8 and TRBJ1-5, with D unclear. Germline CDR1 SGHVS, CDR2 FQNEAQ. This CDR3 contains 15 residues. Trimming left V 6 bases short and J 2 bases short, with 14 bases between. The CDR3 nucleotides read TGTGCCAGCAGTCGCAGACCAGAGGGCAATCAGCCCCAGCATTTT. Encoded protein: CASSRRPEGNQPQHF.

The chain employs TRBV14 and TRBJ2-7; D uncertain. The CDR3 is 13 residues long. The V end lost 4 bases, the J end lost 2 bases, and 9 bases lay between the germline ends. The germline V gene encodes CDR1 SGHDN and CDR2 FVKESK. The CDR3 DNA is TGTGCCAGCAGCCGGGAACCCCCCTACGAGCAGTACTTC. Encoded protein: CASSREPPYEQYF. The full variable domain, with the rest looked up from reference TRBV14 and TRBJ2-7, is EAGVTQFPSHSVIEKGQTVTLRCDPISGHDNLYWYRRVMGKEIKFLLHFVKESKQDESGMPNNRFLAERTGGTYSTLKVQPAELEDSGVYFCASSREPPYEQYFGPGTRLTVT.

The rearrangement links TRBV25-1 to TRBJ1-6; possibly TRBD1 for D (5 bases). Looked up from germline, CDR1 is MGHDK and CDR2 is SYGVNS. Trimming took off 2 bases at V and 5 bases at J, with 13 bases between the two ends. This CDR3 is built from 16 residues. The CDR3 loop is CASSEGGDRHNSPLHF. For the CDR3, the DNA is TGTGCCAGCAGTGAAGGAGGGGATAGGCATAATTCACCCCTCCACTTT.

The chain carries TRBV20-1 and TRBJ2-5; D remains ambiguous. Trimming shortened V by 0 bases and J by 0 bases, and 5 bases separated the two germline ends. CDR3 size: 13 residues. CDR1 is DFQATT, CDR2 SNEGSKA, per germline (reference sequence). The DNA for the CDR3 is TGCAGTGCTAGAGATGCAAACCAAGAGACCCAGTACTTC. This encodes CSARDANQETQYF.

This chain uses TRBV9 with TRBJ1-1; D is uncertain. Germline CDR1 and CDR2: SGDLS and YYNGEE. Trimming cost V 1 base and J 0 bases, with 4 bases left between them. CDR3 length equals 13 residues. The CDR3 protein is CASSVKMNTEAFF. CDR3 nucleotide sequence: TGTGCCAGCAGCGTAAAAATGAACACTGAAGCTTTCTTT.

The CDR3 reads CASNHLALYQETQYF. CDR3 nucleotides: TGTGCCAGCAACCATTTAGCGTTGTACCAAGAGACCCAGTACTTC. The chain is built from TRBV7-2 and TRBJ2-5; tentatively, D is TRBD2 (5 bases). The V end was cut by 7 bases, the J end by 0 bases, with 15 bases between. Germline CDR1 SGHTA, CDR2 FQGNSA. The length of the CDR3 is 15 residues.

The gene calls are TRBV7-9 and TRBJ1-1; possibly TRBD1 for D (5 bases). The germline V and J ends were trimmed by 2 bases and 1 base, with 11 bases remaining between them. Germline V lookup: CDR1 SEHNR, CDR2 FQNEAQ (reference sequence). This CDR3 has 15 residues. The CDR3 DNA follows: TGTGCCAGCAGCTTAAGGGGAACGGGGAACACTGAAGCTTTCTTT. It encodes CASSLRGTGNTEAFF.

This clonotype was seen only a few times. The V gene is TRBV19, the J gene TRBJ2-4, with 7 bases fitting TRBD1. CDR3 length: 14 amino acids. J was trimmed by 6 bases and V by 6 bases; bases with no gene match: 8. The germline V gene has CDR1 LNHDA and CDR2 SQIVND (reference sequence). The CDR3 sequence: CASRPTGTANIQYF. CDR3 DNA sequence: TGTGCCAGTAGACCAACCGGGACAGCAAACATTCAGTACTTC.

Only a few counts were recorded for this clonotype. CDR3 loop: CSASVREVRVAQYF. As DNA, the CDR3 is TGCAGTGCTAGCGTCAGGGAGGTTAGGGTAGCGCAGTATTTT. This chain joins TRBV20-1 and TRBJ2-3, with a tentative D call TRBD2 (6 bases). Germline-derived CDR1 and CDR2 are DFQATT and SNEGSKA (reference sequence). The ends were cut back, 3 bases at V and 10 bases at J, with 20 bases in the middle. CDR3 length equals 14 residues.

The chain recombines TRBV6-1 with TRBJ2-1, with 8 positions matching TRBD2. The V and J ends lost 7 bases and 0 bases, in that order; junction bases with no gene match: 5. In germline, CDR1 is MNHNS, CDR2 SASEGT. CDR3 length: 15 amino acids. CDR3 nucleotides: TGTGCCAGCAACCCGGGGGGGAGCTCCTACAATGAGCAGTTCTTC. It encodes CASNPGGSSYNEQFF.

The rearrangement links TRBV19 to TRBJ1-5; no definite D call. Germline lookup yields CDR1 LNHDA and CDR2 SQIVND (reference sequence). This CDR3 comprises 15 residues. Trimming stripped 4 bases from V and 9 bases from J, with 19 bases between. The CDR3 protein is CASSKDSGETGPQHF. DNA for the CDR3: TGTGCCAGTAGTAAGGATTCGGGAGAGACGGGGCCCCAGCATTTT.

V and J are TRBV30 and TRBJ1-2, with TRBD1 identical over 7 bases. V dropped 0 bases and J dropped 4; count of bases not matched to a gene: 2. Germline V gene lookup returns CDR1 GTSNPN and CDR2 SVGIG (reference sequence). The CDR3 spans 13 residues. The CDR3 DNA is TGTGCCTGGAGTGTACGGACAGGCTATGGCTACACCTTC. It encodes CAWSVRTGYGYTF. Full variable domain (remainder filled in from reference TRBV30 and TRBJ1-2): SQTIHQWPATLVQPVGSPLSLECTVEGTSNPNLYWYRQAAGRGLQLLFYSVGIGQISSEVPQNLSASRPQDRQFILSSKKLLLSDSGFYLCAWSVRTGYGYTFGSGTRLTVV.

The chain has TRBV5-4 and TRBJ2-3; 7 bases are a match to TRBD2. Germline V gives CDR1 SGHNT, CDR2 YYREEE (reference sequence). The CDR3 has 16 amino acids. V was clipped by 0 bases and J by 0 bases; unmatched bases: 4. The CDR3 reads CASSLGASGSTDTQYF. The CDR3 coding sequence is TGTGCCAGCAGCTTGGGGGCTAGCGGAAGCACAGATACGCAGTATTTT.

The chain couples TRBV27 to TRBJ1-4, with TRBD1 matching over 8 bases. The germline V gene has CDR1 MNHEY and CDR2 SMNVEV (reference sequence). The V segment lost 5 bases and the J segment 6 bases; nucleotides outside the gene matches: 8. This CDR3 spans 15 amino acids. The CDR3 DNA reads as TGTGCCAGCAGTCCTAAAACAGGGGGGGATGAAAAACTGTTTTTT. It translates to CASSPKTGGDEKLFF.

The rearrangement joins TRBV5-4 to TRBJ1-6; D is possibly TRBD1 (6 bases). V lost 6 bases and J 7 bases, leaving 14 bases between the germline ends. Germline loops: CDR1 SGHNT, CDR2 YYREEE (reference sequence). CDR3 size: 14 residues. The CDR3 reads CASTEDRLNSPLHF. The CDR3 nucleotides read TGTGCCAGCACGGAAGACAGGCTGAATTCACCCCTCCACTTT.

The rearrangement links TRBV19 to TRBJ1-2, with 7 bases aligning to TRBD1. The CDR3 extends over 14 amino acids. Germline V lookup: CDR1 LNHDA, CDR2 SQIVND (reference sequence). Losses at the gene ends were 3 bases for V and 4 bases for J; bases not matched to a gene: 5. The DNA for the CDR3 is TGTGCCAGTAGTATGGGCAGGGGGTCCTATGGCTACACCTTC. Translating it yields CASSMGRGSYGYTF.